This T cell receptor (beta chain) is from a study of control samples from healthy donors and cancer patients (dated by TCRdb to the early 2020s). On this clone itself: Its antigen is not yet known. Per-nucleotide qualities are absent, and no much larger clonotype sits a single base away.

The junction shows trimming of 1 base on V and 3 bases on J, plus 9 bases between the germline ends. The CDR3 has 14 amino acids, counting the end cysteine and phenylalanine. Left in the record is the CDR3 DNA by itself, 42 bases read in frame from the first base. CDR1 and CDR2 (SGHDN, FVKESK) derive from the germline V gene. The library was prepared using the immunoSEQ multiplex PCR assay. TCRdb stores this immuneACCESS table with in-frame sequences only. Part of the clones is absent; in the studies checked, under half of the shortfall reflects unresolved V genes, and no reason is known for the rest. The sample table lists about 100,000 clones, about 90% of them with a count of one. 18% of the sample is held by the ten biggest clonotypes.

The sequenced sample consisted of blood. Recombination connected TRBV14 to TRBJ1-1; possibly the D gene is TRBD1, per 5 matching bases. This TCR was sampled from a woman aged 45-60 years in good health. The DNA is TGTGCCAGCAGCCAAGGGGCAGGGCACACTGAAGCTTTCTTT. The resulting protein is CASSQGAGHTEAFF. Joined to the reference TRBV14 and TRBJ1-1 proteins, this CDR3 gives the full variable domain: EAGVTQFPSHSVIEKGQTVTLRCDPISGHDNLYWYRRVMGKEIKFLLHFVKESKQDESGMPNNRFLAERTGGTYSTLKVQPAELEDSGVYFCASSQGAGHTEAFFGQGTRLTVV.